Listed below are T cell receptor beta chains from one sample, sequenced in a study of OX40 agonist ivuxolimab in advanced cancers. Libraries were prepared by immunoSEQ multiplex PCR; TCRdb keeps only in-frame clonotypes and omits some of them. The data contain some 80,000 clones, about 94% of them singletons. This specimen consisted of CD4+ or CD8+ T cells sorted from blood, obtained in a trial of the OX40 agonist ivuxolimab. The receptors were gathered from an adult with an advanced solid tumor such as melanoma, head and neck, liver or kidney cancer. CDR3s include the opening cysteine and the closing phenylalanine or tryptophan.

CASSLGLAGGAEQYF | TRBJ2-7 | TRBV27
CAVGTAMNTEAFF | TRBJ1-1 | TRBV19
CASSTRQGMGEKLFF | TRBJ1-4 | TRBV6-1
CASSLETSGGAYEQYF | TRBJ2-7 | TRBV5-1
CASTLGQGNTEAFF | TRBJ1-1 | TRBV2
CASSFPDRGYEQYF | TRBJ2-7 | TRBV7-9
CASSQEVHPSNQPQHF | TRBJ1-5 | TRBV4-3
CASSQARGVGETQYF | TRBJ2-5 | TRBV4-3
CASSFSLTSGRGTGELFF | TRBJ2-2 | TRBV7-8
CATGGIPRIDEQFF | TRBJ2-1 | TRBV27
CASSQVSSGGTGSSYNEQFF | TRBJ2-1 | TRBV4-1
CSALDTGELFF | TRBJ2-2 | TRBV20-1
CASSTEAGATLDTQYF | TRBJ2-3 | TRBV6-4
CSAREFYEQYF | TRBJ2-7 | TRBV20-1
CASSFPGQGTSSSYEQYF | TRBJ2-7 | TRBV5-6
CSVVWGHEQYF | TRBJ2-7 | TRBV29-1